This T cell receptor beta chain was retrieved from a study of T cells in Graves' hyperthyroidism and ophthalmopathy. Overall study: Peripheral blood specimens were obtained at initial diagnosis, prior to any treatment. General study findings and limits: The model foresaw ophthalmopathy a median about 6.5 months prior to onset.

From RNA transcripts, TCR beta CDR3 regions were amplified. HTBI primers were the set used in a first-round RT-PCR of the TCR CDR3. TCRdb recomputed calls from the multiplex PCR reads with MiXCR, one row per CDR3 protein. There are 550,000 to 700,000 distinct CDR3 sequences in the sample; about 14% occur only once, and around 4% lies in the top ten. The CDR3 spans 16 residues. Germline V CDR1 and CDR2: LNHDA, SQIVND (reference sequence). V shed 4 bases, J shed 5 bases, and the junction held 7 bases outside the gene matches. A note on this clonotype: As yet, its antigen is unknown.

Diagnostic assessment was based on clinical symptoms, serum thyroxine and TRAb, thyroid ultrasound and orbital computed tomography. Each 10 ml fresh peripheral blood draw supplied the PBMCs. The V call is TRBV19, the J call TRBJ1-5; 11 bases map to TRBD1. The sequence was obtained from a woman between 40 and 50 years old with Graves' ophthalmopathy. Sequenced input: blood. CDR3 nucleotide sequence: TGTGCCAGTAGTACCACGGGGACAGGGGGTGATCAGCCCCAGCATTTT. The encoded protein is CASSTTGTGGDQPQHF.